This T cell receptor (beta chain) comes out of a study of T cell responses to AZD1222 COVID-19 vaccine. The CDR3 has 16 residues. V dropped 1 base and J dropped 1 base, with 10 bases sitting between them. Germline CDR1 SGHTA, CDR2 FQGNSA. Repertoires were generated with immunoSEQ multiplex PCR, while TCRdb's copy carries only in-frame clones and drops some. The table lists about 130,000 clones, roughly 87% of them singletons. This TCR was sampled from an adult in good health. The chain carries TRBV7-2 and TRBJ2-2; D is ambiguous. The sample here was peripheral blood, taken on day 0 of AZD1222 vaccination. CDR3 nucleotide sequence: TGTGCCAGCAGCTTAGAATATTTCAGGAACACCGGGGAGCTGTTTTTT. Translating it yields CASSLEYFRNTGELFF.